These T cell receptor beta chains were read from a single sample in a study of shared clonotypes between healthy human individuals. Sequencing used immunoSEQ multiplex PCR; TCRdb keeps in-frame clones, though not all of them. The top ten hold 0.6% to 0.75% of the sample, which has 950,000 to 1,100,000 clones, 75% to 80% seen once. Sequences were obtained from memory CD4+ T cells from PBMCs. The receptors derive from a man between 18 and 29 years old in good health. Some clones in this sample may be carry-over from other donors' samples. CDR3s include the opening cysteine and the closing phenylalanine or tryptophan. Fields, in order: D gene, J gene, clone size, CDR3 length, V gene, CDR3 protein, CDR3 DNA. A D gene is named only where the DNA matches it firmly. Only part of the rows carry a size: once, few, many, or a class if the clone is expanded.

D gene: .; J gene: TRBJ2-1; clone size: .; CDR3 length: 15; V gene: TRBV9; CDR3 protein: CASSGMGPGVDEQFF; CDR3 DNA: TGTGCCAGCAGCGGAATGGGCCCCGGGGTCGATGAGCAGTTCTTC
D gene: .; J gene: TRBJ2-5; clone size: many; CDR3 length: 13; V gene: TRBV9; CDR3 protein: CASSVDSQETQYF; CDR3 DNA: TGTGCCAGCAGCGTAGATAGCCAAGAGACCCAGTACTTC
D gene: .; J gene: TRBJ1-2; clone size: .; CDR3 length: 13; V gene: TRBV19; CDR3 protein: CASYKAGYYGYTF; CDR3 DNA: TGTGCCAGTTACAAGGCGGGGTACTATGGCTACACCTTC
D gene: .; J gene: TRBJ2-4; clone size: .; CDR3 length: 16; V gene: TRBV7-2; CDR3 protein: CASSSRETLAKNIQYF; CDR3 DNA: TGTGCCAGCAGCTCTAGGGAGACACTAGCCAAAAACATTCAGTACTTC
D gene: .; J gene: TRBJ2-6; clone size: .; CDR3 length: 15; V gene: TRBV5-1; CDR3 protein: CATATGNSGANVLTF; CDR3 DNA: TGCGCCACCGCGACGGGTAACTCTGGGGCCAACGTCCTGACTTTC
D gene: TRBD1; J gene: TRBJ1-2; clone size: .; CDR3 length: 15; V gene: TRBV29-1; CDR3 protein: CSVEGTASLSYGYTF; CDR3 DNA: TGCAGCGTGGAAGGGACAGCCTCACTTTCCTATGGCTACACCTTC
D gene: TRBD1; J gene: TRBJ1-4; clone size: once; CDR3 length: 15; V gene: TRBV28; CDR3 protein: CASSIRTGEHEKLFF; CDR3 DNA: TGTGCCAGCAGTATTAGGACAGGGGAGCATGAAAAACTGTTTTTT
D gene: TRBD1; J gene: TRBJ1-3; clone size: .; CDR3 length: 20; V gene: TRBV28; CDR3 protein: CASSPPPGTGGFSSGNTIYF; CDR3 DNA: TGTGCCAGCAGTCCTCCCCCCGGGACAGGGGGCTTTAGCTCTGGAAACACCATATATTTT
D gene: .; J gene: TRBJ1-5; clone size: .; CDR3 length: 13; V gene: TRBV11-3; CDR3 protein: CASSPPLDQPQHF; CDR3 DNA: TGTGCCAGCAGCCCACCTCTTGATCAGCCCCAGCATTTT
D gene: TRBD1; J gene: TRBJ2-3; clone size: .; CDR3 length: 15; V gene: TRBV5-1; CDR3 protein: CASSSGNRGPDTQYF; CDR3 DNA: TGCGCCAGCAGCTCAGGTAACAGGGGGCCAGATACGCAGTATTTT
D gene: TRBD1; J gene: TRBJ2-7; clone size: .; CDR3 length: 15; V gene: TRBV11-2; CDR3 protein: CASSYAGQGAYEQYF; CDR3 DNA: TGTGCCAGCAGCTACGCAGGACAGGGGGCCTACGAGCAGTACTTC
D gene: .; J gene: TRBJ2-7; clone size: .; CDR3 length: 14; V gene: TRBV18; CDR3 protein: CASSPPAGPYEQYF; CDR3 DNA: TGTGCCAGCTCACCACCGGCGGGACCCTACGAGCAGTACTTC
D gene: .; J gene: TRBJ1-2; clone size: .; CDR3 length: 13; V gene: TRBV7-9; CDR3 protein: CASSIDVRGGYTF; CDR3 DNA: TGTGCCAGCAGCATTGACGTGCGGGGCGGCTACACCTTC
D gene: TRBD1; J gene: TRBJ2-2; clone size: .; CDR3 length: 14; V gene: TRBV10-3; CDR3 protein: CAISDSTGDGELFF; CDR3 DNA: TGTGCCATCAGTGACTCGACAGGGGACGGGGAGCTGTTTTTT
D gene: TRBD2; J gene: TRBJ2-7; clone size: .; CDR3 length: 15; V gene: TRBV7-8; CDR3 protein: CASSLTGTSAYEQYF; CDR3 DNA: TGTGCCAGCAGCCTCACCGGGACTAGCGCCTACGAGCAGTACTTC
D gene: .; J gene: TRBJ2-7; clone size: .; CDR3 length: 15; V gene: TRBV7-2; CDR3 protein: CASSPAGTYSLEQYF; CDR3 DNA: TGTGCCAGCAGCCCCGCTGGGACCTACAGCCTCGAGCAGTACTTC
D gene: .; J gene: TRBJ1-1; clone size: .; CDR3 length: 14; V gene: TRBV4-3; CDR3 protein: CASSQGEMNTEAFF; CDR3 DNA: TGCGCCAGCAGCCAGGGGGAGATGAACACTGAAGCTTTCTTT
D gene: .; J gene: TRBJ2-5; clone size: .; CDR3 length: 15; V gene: TRBV7-6; CDR3 protein: CASSPRQAGRETQYF; CDR3 DNA: TGTGCCAGCAGCCCCAGACAGGCGGGGAGGGAGACCCAGTACTTC
D gene: TRBD1; J gene: TRBJ1-2; clone size: .; CDR3 length: 15; V gene: TRBV5-1; CDR3 protein: CASRTMGQGASGYTF; CDR3 DNA: TGCGCCAGCCGCACCATGGGACAGGGGGCTTCTGGCTACACCTTC
D gene: .; J gene: TRBJ2-7; clone size: .; CDR3 length: 13; V gene: TRBV10-2; CDR3 protein: CASRVVGGEGQYF; CDR3 DNA: TGCGCCAGCCGAGTGGTTGGCGGGGAAGGGCAGTACTTC
D gene: TRBD1; J gene: TRBJ1-1; clone size: .; CDR3 length: 19; V gene: TRBV14; CDR3 protein: CASSRYGVDRGVRNTEAFF; CDR3 DNA: TGTGCCAGCAGCCGTTACGGTGTCGACAGGGGGGTAAGGAACACTGAAGCTTTCTTT
D gene: TRBD1; J gene: TRBJ2-7; clone size: .; CDR3 length: 14; V gene: TRBV27; CDR3 protein: CASSSYRGPRVQYF; CDR3 DNA: TGTGCCAGCAGTTCGTACAGGGGTCCCCGGGTGCAGTACTTC
D gene: .; J gene: TRBJ2-7; clone size: .; CDR3 length: 14; V gene: TRBV6-1; CDR3 protein: CASSASGHAYEQYF; CDR3 DNA: TGTGCCAGCAGTGCGTCGGGGCATGCCTACGAGCAGTACTTC
D gene: .; J gene: TRBJ2-7; clone size: .; CDR3 length: 15; V gene: TRBV6-5; CDR3 protein: CASRPSSARSYEQYF; CDR3 DNA: TGTGCCAGCAGGCCTAGCAGCGCCCGATCATACGAGCAGTACTTC
D gene: TRBD1; J gene: TRBJ2-6; clone size: .; CDR3 length: 16; V gene: TRBV29-1; CDR3 protein: CSVEDRYYSGANVLTF; CDR3 DNA: TGCAGCGTTGAGGACAGGTACTACTCTGGGGCCAACGTCCTGACTTTC
D gene: TRBD2; J gene: TRBJ2-7; clone size: once; CDR3 length: 14; V gene: TRBV7-2; CDR3 protein: CASSVGLSSYEQYF; CDR3 DNA: TGTGCCAGCAGCGTGGGACTAAGCTCCTACGAGCAGTACTTC